Listed below are T cell receptor beta chains from one sample, sequenced in a study of T cell clusters in autoimmune cytopenias. TCRdb re-called the multiplex PCR reads; one entry per CDR3 protein, DNA not given. The sample yields more than 4,000 distinct CDR3 sequences, of which the top ten take up roughly 53%. Separately, the same data were catalogued under a study of T cell repertoires in aging, cancer and after chemotherapy.

Sequencing was carried out using peripheral blood. The receptors here all came from a human donor in good health. Each CDR3 is given with its conserved first and last residue. The size of a clone is reported for some rows only, either as once, few or many, or as a class for expanded clones.

J | size | V | CDR3
TRBJ1-2 | . | TRBV29-1 | CSVEGGGNYGYTF
TRBJ2-7 | . | TRBV6-2/TRBV6-3 | CASRSLAGGPHEQYF
TRBJ1-1 | . | TRBV19 | CASSPGQYTEAFF
TRBJ2-1 | . | TRBV6-2/TRBV6-3 | CASSNLAGPYNEQFF
TRBJ2-1 | . | TRBV29-1 | CSALRVIPYEQFF
TRBJ2-7 | . | TRBV6-2/TRBV6-3 | CASSYSYPAGGTYEQYF
TRBJ2-5 | large | TRBV29-1 | CSVLRPLRGETQYF
TRBJ2-2 | . | TRBV15 | CATSRDRRTGANTGELFF
TRBJ2-1 | . | TRBV6-5 | CASSGGLASNEQFF
TRBJ2-1 | medium-sized | TRBV6-5 | CASSYQTPGLAGVSRNEQFF
TRBJ2-1 | . | TRBV12-3/TRBV12-4 | CASSSGLDNEQFF
TRBJ1-4 | medium-sized | TRBV6-5 | CASSYAGVANEKLFF
TRBJ2-3 | . | TRBV10-1 | CASSEGGLNTDTQYF
TRBJ2-1 | . | TRBV6-5 | CASSSTSGGSTEQFF
TRBJ1-1 | . | TRBV19 | CASSIFGTGDTEAFF
TRBJ1-5 | medium-sized | TRBV19 | CASSVGGQGRQPQHF
TRBJ2-4 | . | TRBV7-9 | CASSLTGLSTKNIQYF
TRBJ2-1 | . | TRBV18 | CASSPAGTSYNEQFF
TRBJ2-5 | . | TRBV29-1 | CSYRPGLAQETQYF
TRBJ2-2 | . | TRBV29-1 | CSVEPGTGGSVNTGELFF
TRBJ2-7 | medium-sized | TRBV13 | CASSLGGGLGEQYF
TRBJ2-5 | . | TRBV7-2 | CASSFNDLQETQYF
TRBJ2-7 | . | TRBV30 | CAWSWGTGGYEQYF
TRBJ1-1 | . | TRBV4-3 | CASSLTGTGNTEAFF
TRBJ1-6 | . | TRBV27 | CASSWGNSPLHF
TRBJ2-1 | medium-sized | TRBV15 | CATSRRLAGANEQFF
TRBJ2-5 | . | TRBV5-1 | CASGPIPGTQYF
TRBJ2-7 | . | TRBV11-2 | CASRLTSGRRGGEQYF
TRBJ2-7 | . | TRBV6-2/TRBV6-3 | CASSRLAADEQYF
TRBJ2-1 | medium-sized | TRBV29-1 | CSVAINYGTSGSKDEQFF
TRBJ2-3 | . | TRBV5-6 | CASSLASGGNTDTQYF
TRBJ1-4 | . | TRBV18 | CASSLNGQGNNEKLFF
TRBJ1-4 | . | TRBV6-5 | CASSYSTLPTNEKLFF
TRBJ1-1 | . | TRBV5-6 | CASSLSHNTEAFF
TRBJ1-1 | . | TRBV5-4 | CASSLDRGTEAFF
TRBJ2-7 | . | TRBV19 | CASSIISGQGYEQYF
TRBJ1-2 | . | TRBV19 | CASARPGTDYGYTF
TRBJ2-7 | . | TRBV19 | CASSMLGGGEQYF
TRBJ2-5 | . | TRBV6-5 | CASGATGRTETQYF
TRBJ1-4 | . | TRBV7-6 | CASSTTGSGNEKLFF
TRBJ2-1 | . | TRBV19 | CASSIRTSGSSYNEQFF
TRBJ2-7 | . | TRBV11-1 | CASSYSRGIEQYF
TRBJ2-7 | . | TRBV30 | CAWSWTGSEQYF
TRBJ2-7 | hyperexpanded | TRBV11-1 | CASSLAEGLGYEQYF
TRBJ2-1 | . | TRBV6-5 | CASSRQTAYNEQFF
TRBJ2-5 | medium-sized | TRBV29-1 | CSVRKSGTGLETQYF
TRBJ2-3 | . | TRBV5-6 | CASSPGTGITDTQYF
TRBJ1-1 | . | TRBV7-9 | CASSLGDRGPLVNTEAFF
TRBJ2-7 | . | TRBV18 | CASSPRTSGTGLNEQYF
TRBJ2-1 | . | TRBV10-3 | CAIRNQNNEQFF
TRBJ2-7 | . | TRBV11-2 | CASRGQGGTYEQYF
TRBJ1-1 | . | TRBV19 | CASSPRQAEAFF
TRBJ2-1 | medium-sized | TRBV18 | CASSSPGEQFF
TRBJ2-4 | medium-sized | TRBV7-6 | CASSRGQHSIQYF
TRBJ2-7 | . | TRBV6-2/TRBV6-3 | CASSPDRDLYEQYF